The 25 T cell receptor beta chains given below trace back to one sample, sequenced in a study of blood T cell repertoires in COVID-19. The assay was immunoSEQ multiplex PCR, and TCRdb's table has in-frame clones only and misses some. Among roughly 170,000 clones, approximately 84% were seen once, and the ten largest hold approximately 7.3%. Material for sequencing was peripheral blood. Receptors originate from a human donor in a cohort sampled during active COVID-19.

The chain links TRBV4-1 to TRBJ2-1; D may be TRBD1 (5 bases). Germline lookup yields CDR1 MGHRA and CDR2 YSYEKL. This CDR3 spans 14 amino acids. V lost 0 bases to trimming and J lost 7 bases, with 10 bases between them. CDR3 nucleotide sequence: TGCGCCAGCAGCCAAGAAGGGGCCAGGAATGAGCAGTTCTTC. Protein product: CASSQEGARNEQFF.

V usage is TRBV6-6 and J usage is TRBJ2-7, with D hard to call. The CDR3 contains 14 residues. V was pared by 2 bases and J by 0 bases, with 8 bases between. Germline V gene data show CDR1 as MNHNY and CDR2 as SVGAGI (reference sequence). The CDR3 loop reads CASSYAGNSYEQYF. In DNA, the CDR3 is TGTGCCAGCAGTTACGCAGGTAACTCCTACGAGCAGTACTTC.

This clone was found once. This chain joins TRBV4-1 and TRBJ1-1, with D uncertain. Germline V lookup: CDR1 MGHRA, CDR2 YSYEKL. The CDR3 has 13 amino acids. V was trimmed by 4 bases and J by 3 bases, leaving 9 bases between them. The CDR3 loop reads CASSPLRDTEAFF. The CDR3 nucleotides read TGCGCCAGCAGCCCCCTCCGTGACACTGAAGCTTTCTTT.

The V and J genes are TRBV5-1 and TRBJ1-1; 7 bases match TRBD1. CDR3 size: 16 residues. Germline values: CDR1 SGHRS, CDR2 YFSETQ. V trimming: 1 base; J trimming: 5 bases; junction bases outside the gene matches: 11. The CDR3 DNA reads as TGCGCCAGCAGCTTGTGGGGGAACAGGGACAGTACTGAAGCTTTCTTT. Translation gives CASSLWGNRDSTEAFF.

This clone has more than one count but fewer than ten. The genes are TRBV29-1 and TRBJ2-7, with 7 nucleotides matching TRBD1. CDR3 length: 14 residues. CDR1 and CDR2 (germline): SQVTM, ANQGSEA. V gave up 7 bases and J gave up 3 bases; unmatched junction bases: 12. The CDR3 is CSAILGTVSYEQYF. The DNA of the CDR3 is TGCAGCGCTATCCTAGGGACAGTGAGCTACGAGCAGTACTTC.

The chain couples TRBV21-1 to TRBJ2-1; the table's D call TRBD2 went unverified against the DNA. TRBV21-1 is described as a pseudogene. The CDR3 sequence is 20 residues long. The CDR3 is CASSKVVGHRSGGPRNEQFF. For the CDR3, the DNA is TGTGCCAGCAGCAAAGTAGTTGGACACCGGTCGGGGGGACCCCGCAATGAGCAGTTCTTC.

J is TRBJ2-1 and V is TRBV5-1, with 8 bases matching TRBD2. The trim removed 4 bases at V and 7 bases at J, leaving 16 bases unmatched. Per germline, CDR1 SGHRS and CDR2 YFSETQ. This CDR3 comprises 17 residues. The CDR3 DNA reads as TGCGCCAGCAGCCTCTTTTGGAGCGGGGGTCAGGGAAATGAGCAGTTCTTC. Its translation is CASSLFWSGGQGNEQFF.

This clone was seen just once. J is TRBJ1-1 and V is TRBV9; D perhaps matches TRBD1 (6 bases). The CDR3 contains 19 residues. The V gene lost 4 bases and the J gene lost 0 bases, with 25 bases spanning the gap. Germline V gene sequence: CDR1 SGDLS, CDR2 YYNGEE. The CDR3 sequence is CASSPRAGARSLLNTEAFF. The CDR3 DNA follows: TGTGCCAGCAGCCCGAGGGCAGGGGCCCGGAGCCTTTTGAACACTGAAGCTTTCTTT. The entire variable domain, with the rest obtained from reference TRBV9 and TRBJ1-1, is as follows: DSGVTQTPKHLITATGQRVTLRCSPRSGDLSVYWYQQSLDQGLQFLIQYYNGEERAKGNILERFSAQQFPDLHSELNLSSLELGDSALYFCASSPRAGARSLLNTEAFFGQGTRLTVV.

The chain links TRBV6-1 to TRBJ1-4; TRBD1 matches at 8 bases. This CDR3 region has 14 residues. Germline values: CDR1 MNHNS, CDR2 SASEGT. The ends lost 3 bases at V and 5 bases at J; junction bases unmatched: 2. The CDR3 is CASSDRGRNEKLFF. The CDR3 coding sequence is TGTGCCAGCAGTGACAGGGGGCGGAATGAAAAACTGTTTTTT.

This chain uses TRBV4-1 with TRBJ2-1, with 8 bases that match TRBD1. CDR3 size: 16 residues. Germline CDR1 reads MGHRA; CDR2 reads YSYEKL. V trimming: 1 base; J trimming: 5 bases; junction bases outside the gene matches: 7. DNA for the CDR3: TGCGCCAGCAGCCAAGTAAGGACAGGGAATCACAATGAGCAGTTCTTC. Protein: CASSQVRTGNHNEQFF.

The chain carries TRBV25-1 and TRBJ1-5, with a possible D match to TRBD1 (6 bases). Germline loops: CDR1 MGHDK, CDR2 SYGVNS. The CDR3 has 14 amino acids. V was pared by 5 bases and J by 3 bases, with 11 bases between. CDR3 DNA: TGTGCCAGCAGTCTTGGGGGCGACAATCAGCCCCAGCATTTT. This sequence encodes CASSLGGDNQPQHF.

This clone appeared once. The chain combines TRBV6-5 with TRBJ2-7; 8 nucleotides match TRBD2. Germline V gives CDR1 MNHEY, CDR2 SVGAGI. The CDR3 has 13 amino acids. The V segment lost 2 bases and the J segment 5 bases; nucleotides outside the gene matches: 2. The CDR3 coding sequence is TGTGCCAGCAGTTACCCGGGGGGGGACGAGCAGTACTTC. Protein sequence: CASSYPGGDEQYF.

The chain links TRBV6-5 to TRBJ2-3; 8 bases agree with TRBD2. V lost 2 bases, J lost 5 bases, and 9 bases stayed unmatched. Germline V gene sequence: CDR1 MNHEY, CDR2 SVGAGI. The CDR3 has 16 residues. The CDR3: CASSYDERGNQDTQYF. CDR3 DNA: TGTGCCAGCAGTTACGACGAGCGGGGGAACCAAGATACGCAGTATTTT.

CDR3 DNA: TGCAGTTCTCGGACTAATGAAAAACTGTTTTTT. It is translated as CSSRTNEKLFF. The V and J genes are TRBV20-1 and TRBJ1-4; D uncertain. CDR1 and CDR2 (germline): DFQATT, SNEGSKA (reference sequence). Trimming stripped 8 bases from V and 2 bases from J, with 6 bases between. The CDR3 has 11 residues.

This rearrangement joins TRBV9 to TRBJ1-2, with D possibly TRBD1 on 6 matching bases. Trimming removed 0 bases from V and 4 bases from J, with 22 bases in between. The CDR3 spans 18 residues. Germline CDR1 SGDLS, CDR2 YYNGEE. CDR3 nucleotide sequence: TGTGCCAGCAGCGTAGTCCCGTACGGGGGGCGCGAGGGCTATGGCTACACCTTC. This codes for CASSVVPYGGREGYGYTF.

V gene TRBV4-1 combines with J gene TRBJ1-2; no reliable D call. The length of the CDR3 is 16 residues. V was shortened by 4 bases and J by 8 bases, with 23 bases between the two germline ends. The V gene's germline CDR1 is MGHRA and CDR2 YSYEKL. The CDR3 protein is CASSPSADSQIGGYTF. The DNA of the CDR3 is TGCGCCAGCAGCCCCTCGGCCGACTCTCAAATCGGGGGCTACACCTTC.

CDR3 coding DNA: TGTGCCAGCACCCATACGAGCGGGGGGTTCCAAGAGACCCAGTACTTC. The encoded protein is CASTHTSGGFQETQYF. J is TRBJ2-5 and V is TRBV7-2, with 9 bases identical to TRBD2. Looked up from germline, CDR1 is SGHTA and CDR2 is FQGNSA. The CDR3 length is 16 residues. J gave up 1 base and V 7 bases, and 10 bases lay outside the gene matches.

V is TRBV7-2 and J is TRBJ2-5, with 8 bases identical to TRBD1. The CDR3 covers 15 residues. Trimming took 5 bases from V and 5 from J; bases not matched to a gene: 10. Germline CDR1 is SGHTA and CDR2 is FQGNSA. The CDR3 protein is CASSQRTGGEETQYF. The CDR3 nucleotides read TGTGCCAGCAGCCAGCGCACAGGGGGTGAGGAGACCCAGTACTTC.

The chain uses TRBV10-2 and TRBJ2-1; tentative D call: TRBD2 (5 bases). CDR3 size: 16 residues. V was pared by 2 bases and J by 5 bases, with 16 bases between. Germline V gives CDR1 WSHSY, CDR2 SAAADI. Here the CDR3 DNA reads TGCGCCAGCAGTGAGAACATCGGCGGAGGTCACAATGAGCAGTTCTTC. This encodes CASSENIGGGHNEQFF.

The V gene is TRBV7-9, the J gene TRBJ1-1, with a weak D call TRBD1 (6 bases). CDR1 and CDR2 (germline): SEHNR, FQNEAQ (reference sequence). CDR3 length equals 13 residues. V lost 0 bases and J 6 bases, leaving 8 bases between the germline ends. The CDR3 sequence is CASSLAGGPEAFF. The CDR3 DNA is TGTGCCAGCAGCTTAGCAGGGGGACCTGAAGCTTTCTTT.

In its sample, this clone ranks as medium-sized. This rearrangement joins TRBV30 to TRBJ1-4; 8 positions match TRBD1. The CDR3 contains 13 residues. The germline gives CDR1 GTSNPN, CDR2 SVGIG (reference sequence). V was clipped by 8 bases and J by 8 bases; unmatched bases: 10. The CDR3 nucleotides read TGTGCCCAGAAACAGGGGGTTCAGGAAAAACTGTTTTTT. Translation gives CAQKQGVQEKLFF.

V usage is TRBV27 and J usage is TRBJ2-7; 8 nucleotides match TRBD2. This CDR3 is built from 17 residues. V lost 5 bases to trimming and J lost 3 bases; unmatched junction nucleotides: 15. Germline CDR1 reads MNHEY; CDR2 reads SMNVEV (reference sequence). The CDR3 bases are TGTGCCAGCAGTCCCCTTCGGGATAGCGGGGTTAACTACGAGCAGTACTTC. Translation: CASSPLRDSGVNYEQYF.

The chain employs TRBV7-2 and TRBJ1-4; no clear D gene. CDR3 length: 12 amino acids. Germline V lookup: CDR1 SGHTA, CDR2 FQGNSA. V was pared by 3 bases and J by 8 bases, with 7 bases between. The CDR3 is CASSFVGEKLFF. CDR3 nucleotides: TGTGCCAGCAGCTTCGTGGGCGAAAAACTGTTTTTT.

The rearrangement links TRBV19 to TRBJ2-7; the match to TRBD1 covers 10 bases. J was trimmed by 0 bases and V by 0 bases; bases with no gene match: 2. This CDR3 spans 16 amino acids. Germline V gene data show CDR1 as LNHDA and CDR2 as SQIVND (reference sequence). The CDR3 spells CASSIEGTGDSYEQYF. CDR3 bases: TGTGCCAGTAGTATAGAAGGGACAGGGGACTCCTACGAGCAGTACTTC.

The rearrangement joins TRBV6-5 to TRBJ1-6; D might be TRBD1 (6 bases). Trimming took off 8 bases at V and 6 bases at J, with 14 bases between the two ends. Germline CDR1 reads MNHEY; CDR2 reads SVGAGI. There are 14 residues in the CDR3. The CDR3 is CASGDTGFNSPLHF. The CDR3 DNA sequence: TGTGCCAGCGGGGACACAGGGTTTAATTCACCCCTCCACTTT.